This T cell receptor beta chain was obtained from a study of shared clonotypes between healthy human individuals. CDR3 length: 13 residues. Trimming cost V 4 bases and J 3 bases, with 10 bases left between them. CDR1 and CDR2 from the germline V gene are SGHTS and YDEGEE. The repertoire was sequenced with immunoSEQ multiplex PCR; TCRdb's copy has only in-frame clones and lacks some. Of approximately 1.4 million clones in the sample, 95% to 99% were seen once. Input material: naive CD4+ T cells sorted from blood. Specified subset: CD45RA+ positively selected. This TCR came from a man aged 25 to 40 in good health. The chain joins TRBV5-8 to TRBJ2-5; D gene unclear. The CDR3 coding sequence is TGTGCCAGCAGCGCCGGACGGAAAGAGACCCAGTACTTC. Translating it yields CASSAGRKETQYF.